The 32 T cell receptor beta chains reported below all come from one sample, sequenced in a study of shared clonotypes between healthy human individuals. Libraries were prepared by immunoSEQ multiplex PCR; TCRdb keeps only in-frame clonotypes and omits some of them. This table has hundreds of thousands of clones, roughly 84% appearing once. Sequenced: memory CD8+ T cells sorted from blood. Documented subset: CD45RO+ cells pooled with CCR7-negative TemRA cells. Receptor source: a man between 18 and 35 years old in good health.

This clone was seen once. The chain links TRBV27 to TRBJ1-1; D unresolved. In germline, CDR1 is MNHEY, CDR2 SMNVEV (reference sequence). Trimming removed 4 bases at V and 11 bases at J, with 14 bases between. The CDR3 is 12 amino acids. The CDR3 protein is CASSSEARDAFF. The CDR3 nucleotides read TGTGCCAGCAGTTCGGAGGCGAGGGATGCTTTCTTT.

The V and J genes are TRBV7-2 and TRBJ2-3; 7 positions match TRBD2. The CDR3 is 18 residues long. V shed 2 bases, J shed 0 bases, and the junction held 11 bases outside the gene matches. CDR1 is SGHTA and CDR2 is FQGNSA in the germline V gene. CDR3 sequence reads: CASSLWASGVLSTDTQYF. The CDR3 DNA reads TGTGCCAGCAGCTTATGGGCAAGCGGGGTTCTTAGCACAGATACGCAGTATTTT.

V gene TRBV5-6 combines with J gene TRBJ1-1; 7 bases align to TRBD1. Trimming removed 4 bases from V and 2 bases from J; junction bases left unmatched: 8. This CDR3 has 15 residues. Germline-derived CDR1 and CDR2 are SGHDT and YYEEEE. DNA of the CDR3: TGTGCCAGCAGCCTGGTGGACAGGTCCAACACTGAAGCTTTCTTT. It specifies CASSLVDRSNTEAFF.

The J gene is TRBJ2-7, the V gene TRBV5-1, with D possibly matching TRBD1 (6 bases). The germline CDR1 and CDR2 sequences are SGHRS and YFSETQ. The CDR3 extends over 16 amino acids. Trimming removed 2 bases at V and 5 bases at J, with 20 bases between. The CDR3 reads CASSLGVWQGTHEQYF. The CDR3 DNA sequence: TGCGCCAGCAGCTTAGGCGTCTGGCAGGGGACCCACGAGCAGTACTTC. Together with reference TRBV5-1 and TRBJ2-7, the CDR3 gives the full variable domain: KAGVTQTPRYLIKTRGQQVTLSCSPISGHRSVSWYQQTPGQGLQFLFEYFSETQRNKGNFPGRFSGRQFSNSRSEMNVSTLELGDSALYLCASSLGVWQGTHEQYFGPGTRLTVT.

This clone was counted between two and nine times. The rearrangement links TRBV11-2 to TRBJ2-7, with D perhaps matching TRBD2 (5 bases). The CDR3 is 15 residues long. Trimming took off 2 bases at V and 1 base at J, with 12 bases between the two ends. In germline, CDR1 is SGHAT, CDR2 FQNNGV. The CDR3 DNA follows: TGTGCCAGCAGCTTACCCCCCTGGGAGTCCTACGAGCAGTACTTC. The encoded protein is CASSLPPWESYEQYF. Complete variable domain (other parts from reference TRBV11-2 and TRBJ2-7): EAGVAQSPRYKIIEKRQSVAFWCNPISGHATLYWYQQILGQGPKLLIQFQNNGVVDDSQLPKDRFSAERLKGVDSTLKIQPAKLEDSAVYLCASSLPPWESYEQYFGPGTRLTVT.

The V and J genes are TRBV2 and TRBJ2-3; the match to TRBD1 covers 9 bases. This CDR3 is 16 amino acids long. The germline gives CDR1 SNHLY, CDR2 FYNNEI. V lost 4 bases and J lost 3; bases outside the gene matches: 8. This chain's CDR3 is CASSGGGQGGTDTQYF. In DNA form, the CDR3 reads TGTGCCAGCAGTGGCGGGGGACAGGGAGGGACAGATACGCAGTATTTT.

This chain connects TRBV4-1 to TRBJ2-3, with D unclear. This CDR3 region has 15 residues. In germline, CDR1 is MGHRA, CDR2 YSYEKL. V was pared by 2 bases and J by 0 bases, with 9 bases between. DNA for the CDR3: TGCGCCAGCAGCCAAACCTTAACTAGCACAGATACGCAGTATTTT. This encodes CASSQTLTSTDTQYF.

V gene TRBV10-2 combines with J gene TRBJ2-1, with a tentative D call TRBD1 (5 bases). Trimming pared 7 bases from V and 0 bases from J, leaving 16 bases between. The CDR3 contains 16 residues. Germline lookup yields CDR1 WSHSY and CDR2 SAAADI. The CDR3 DNA sequence: TGCGCCAGCAACCCACAGGTGTTCCTCTCCTACAATGAGCAGTTCTTC. Its translation: CASNPQVFLSYNEQFF.

This chain uses TRBV30 with TRBJ2-1; D ambiguous. This CDR3 contains 13 residues. Trimming removed 2 bases at V and 6 bases at J, with 11 bases between. Germline lookup yields CDR1 GTSNPN and CDR2 SVGIG (reference sequence). The CDR3 is CAWSPNHVNEQFF. The CDR3, as DNA: TGTGCCTGGAGTCCCAACCATGTCAATGAGCAGTTCTTC.

V gene TRBV5-6 combines with J gene TRBJ2-4; perhaps TRBD2 as D (6 bases). The V and J ends lost 4 bases and 1 base respectively, with 9 bases between them. The germline V gene has CDR1 SGHDT and CDR2 YYEEEE. The CDR3 extends over 14 amino acids. CDR3 coding DNA: TGTGCCAGCAGCCGGGCGGGGGCCAAAAACATTCAGTACTTC. As protein: CASSRAGAKNIQYF.

The J gene is TRBJ1-6, the V gene TRBV9; D gene uncertain. The germline V and J ends were trimmed by 1 base and 10 bases, with 9 bases remaining between them. CDR3 length: 13 amino acids. Looked up from germline, CDR1 is SGDLS and CDR2 is YYNGEE. Here the CDR3 DNA reads TGTGCCAGCAGCGTAAGAACGGGCTCACCCCTCCACTTT. It codes for CASSVRTGSPLHF.

The rearrangement links TRBV7-6 to TRBJ1-2; 7 bases are shared with TRBD1. There are 16 residues in the CDR3. V lost 5 bases to trimming and J lost 5 bases; unmatched junction nucleotides: 14. Germline lookup yields CDR1 SGHVS and CDR2 FNYEAQ. CDR3 nucleotide sequence: TGTGCCAGCAGCCAGACGTTCGGGACAGATTTTTATGGCTACACCTTC. Residues: CASSQTFGTDFYGYTF.

The J gene is TRBJ1-1, the V gene TRBV28; TRBD1 matches 7 bases. The CDR3 length is 14 residues. CDR1 and CDR2 (germline): MDHEN, SYDVKM. Trimming cost V 5 bases and J 4 bases; bases outside gene matches: 7. Written as DNA, the CDR3 is TGTGCCAGCAGTATACAGGGGATGTCCACTGAAGCTTTCTTT. Protein sequence: CASSIQGMSTEAFF.

The chain combines TRBV27 with TRBJ2-7, with a possible D match to TRBD2 (7 bases). V gave up 6 bases and J gave up 0 bases, with 18 bases separating them. CDR1 is MNHEY and CDR2 is SMNVEV in the germline V gene (reference sequence). The length of the CDR3 is 16 residues. This CDR3 is CASRGEGGVSSYEQYF. CDR3 sequence (DNA): TGTGCCAGCAGGGGAGAGGGGGGGGTGAGCTCCTACGAGCAGTACTTC.

The count of this clone is one. The genes are TRBV5-6 and TRBJ2-6, with D possibly TRBD1 on 5 matching bases. The V gene lost 4 bases and the J gene lost 1 base, with 12 bases spanning the gap. Germline-derived CDR1 and CDR2 are SGHDT and YYEEEE. CDR3 length: 16 amino acids. The CDR3 spells CASSLTGMSGANVLTF. Here the CDR3 DNA reads TGTGCCAGCAGCCTAACAGGAATGTCTGGGGCCAACGTCCTGACTTTC.

The chain links TRBV7-9 to TRBJ2-7, with 7 bases identical to TRBD2. Germline V gene sequence: CDR1 SEHNR, CDR2 FQNEAQ (reference sequence). The CDR3 length is 13 residues. With 8 bases clipped from V and 5 bases from J, the junction kept 9 bases outside the gene matches. CDR3 nucleotide sequence: TGTGCCAGCGGATACGGGGGGATCGACGAGCAGTACTTC. The encoded protein is CASGYGGIDEQYF.

This chain links TRBV7-2 with TRBJ1-2; tentatively, D is TRBD1 (6 bases). CDR3 length: 13 amino acids. Germline V lookup: CDR1 SGHTA, CDR2 FQGNSA. The V end lost 8 bases, the J end lost 5 bases, and 15 bases lay between the germline ends. The CDR3 spells CASGQGGAYGYTF. CDR3 sequence (DNA): TGTGCCAGCGGACAAGGGGGTGCATATGGCTACACCTTC.

This chain uses TRBV13 with TRBJ2-2; no clear D. Germline V gene sequence: CDR1 PRHDT, CDR2 FYEKMQ (reference sequence). This CDR3 has 13 residues. Trimming removed 4 bases from V and 3 bases from J, with 6 bases in between. The CDR3 here is CASSWTHTGELFF. Written as DNA, the CDR3 is TGTGCCAGCAGCTGGACGCACACCGGGGAGCTGTTTTTT.

This chain links TRBV13 with TRBJ2-4, with 10 positions matching TRBD2. The CDR3 is 18 residues long. The V and J ends lost 5 bases and 6 bases, in that order; junction bases with no gene match: 16. Germline assignment: CDR1 PRHDT and CDR2 FYEKMQ (reference sequence). As DNA, the CDR3 is TGTGCCAGCAGCCAGGCCCTTCAGCGGGAGGGCCCTGGAAACATTCAGTACTTC. Its protein is CASSQALQREGPGNIQYF.

This chain connects TRBV11-3 to TRBJ2-3; TRBD1 agrees at 7 bases. Trimming took 1 base from V and 0 from J; bases not matched to a gene: 7. The CDR3 length is 17 residues. CDR1 and CDR2 (germline): SGHNT, YENEEA. CDR3 in DNA: TGTGCCAGCAGCTTAGGGACAGGATCATCTAGCACAGATACGCAGTATTTT. It is translated as CASSLGTGSSSTDTQYF.

The gene calls are TRBV4-3 and TRBJ1-2; a weak D match, TRBD1 (6 bases). CDR3 length: 16 amino acids. The V end was cut by 0 bases, the J end by 7 bases, with 18 bases between. Germline V gene sequence: CDR1 LGHNA, CDR2 YSLEER. The CDR3 DNA reads TGCGCCAGCAGCCAAGATTGGGGCAGGGGAAATCTTGGCTACACCTTC. Residues: CASSQDWGRGNLGYTF.

The chain carries TRBV18 and TRBJ2-1; 8 bases align to TRBD2. There are 16 residues in the CDR3. With V trimmed by 0 bases and J by 6 bases, 7 bases remained unmatched. Germline V lookup: CDR1 KGHSH, CDR2 LQKENI. CDR3: CASSPPVGGAFNEQFF. Written as DNA, the CDR3 is TGTGCCAGCTCACCACCGGTCGGGGGGGCCTTCAATGAGCAGTTCTTC.

The chain uses TRBV9 and TRBJ1-2; possibly TRBD1 for D (5 bases). Germline CDR1 reads SGDLS; CDR2 reads YYNGEE. V gave up 4 bases and J gave up 2 bases, with 15 bases separating them. The CDR3 loop spans 15 amino acids. The CDR3 protein is CASSPHRDVNYGYTF. CDR3 DNA sequence: TGTGCCAGCAGCCCACACCGGGACGTAAACTATGGCTACACCTTC.

The chain employs TRBV2 and TRBJ2-7, with 9 bases fitting TRBD1. This CDR3 is built from 16 residues. Germline V gene lookup returns CDR1 SNHLY and CDR2 FYNNEI. Losses at the gene ends were 2 bases for V and 3 bases for J; bases not matched to a gene: 8. Written as DNA, the CDR3 is TGTGCCAGCAGTGAATGGGGACAGGGAAAGATCTACGAGCAGTACTTC. Its protein is CASSEWGQGKIYEQYF.

The chain has TRBV7-9 and TRBJ1-5, with 7 bases matching TRBD1. Germline CDR1 reads SEHNR; CDR2 reads FQNEAQ (reference sequence). This CDR3 spans 13 amino acids. V shed 0 bases and J 9 bases; nucleotides not matched to a gene: 2. CDR3 in amino acids: CASSLAGGWPQHF. For the CDR3, the DNA is TGTGCCAGCAGCTTAGCAGGGGGCTGGCCCCAGCATTTT.

This rearrangement joins TRBV4-1 to TRBJ1-2, with a possible D match to TRBD1 (5 bases). CDR1 and CDR2 from the germline V gene are MGHRA and YSYEKL. Trimming took off 1 base at V and 7 bases at J, with 16 bases between the two ends. The CDR3 extends over 15 amino acids. CDR3 in DNA: TGCGCCAGCAGCCAAGCCCTTGGGGGGGTAGGTGGCTACACCTTC. This encodes CASSQALGGVGGYTF.

This clone was recorded many times. The rearrangement joins TRBV6-6 to TRBJ2-5; D gene uncertain. The CDR3 is 13 amino acids. With 6 bases removed from V and 4 bases from J, the gap between germline ends came to 12 bases. Germline V lookup: CDR1 MNHNY, CDR2 SVGAGI (reference sequence). The CDR3 DNA follows: TGTGCCAGCAGCTCCGAAGGTCCAGAGACCCAGTACTTC. Translating gives CASSSEGPETQYF.

This clone has only one observation. CDR3 sequence reads: CASSQTGMSNYGYTF. CDR3 in DNA: TGTGCCAGCAGTCAAACAGGGATGTCAAACTATGGCTACACCTTC. The V and J genes are TRBV27 and TRBJ1-2, with D possibly being TRBD1 (6 bases). The CDR3 totals 15 residues. Germline CDR1 is MNHEY and CDR2 is SMNVEV (reference sequence). Trimming left V 5 bases short and J 2 bases short, with 15 bases between.

The chain is built from TRBV4-1 and TRBJ1-3, with 8 positions matching TRBD1. Unmatched junction bases numbered 4, after V lost 4 bases and J lost 2 bases. The CDR3 is made up of 15 amino acids. From germline, CDR1 is MGHRA and CDR2 YSYEKL. The CDR3 region is CASSPSTGAGNTIYF. The CDR3 DNA is TGCGCCAGCAGCCCTTCGACAGGGGCTGGAAACACCATATATTTT.

In its sample, this clone was seen a few times. The chain recombines TRBV11-2 with TRBJ2-1; D remains ambiguous. The CDR3 is made up of 15 amino acids. Germline-derived CDR1 and CDR2 are SGHAT and FQNNGV. Trimming removed 3 bases at V and 0 bases at J, with 9 bases between. The CDR3 DNA reads as TGTGCCAGCAGCTTTGGACCGAACTCCTACAATGAGCAGTTCTTC. Its translation is CASSFGPNSYNEQFF.

V is TRBV9 and J is TRBJ2-5; the match to TRBD1 covers 9 bases. The CDR3 is 16 residues long. J was trimmed by 4 bases and V by 0 bases; bases with no gene match: 7. Germline V lookup: CDR1 SGDLS, CDR2 YYNGEE. This chain's CDR3 is CASSVGGDRVVETQYF. The CDR3 nucleotides are TGTGCCAGCAGCGTAGGAGGGGACAGGGTAGTAGAGACCCAGTACTTC.

The J gene is TRBJ1-2, the V gene TRBV27; 7 bases map to TRBD1. This CDR3 has 14 residues. CDR1 is MNHEY, CDR2 SMNVEV, per germline (reference sequence). V trimming: 2 bases; J trimming: 3 bases; junction bases outside the gene matches: 3. CDR3 DNA sequence: TGTGCCAGCAGTTTAACCACAGGGGACTATGGCTACACCTTC. It yields the protein CASSLTTGDYGYTF.